The next 27 T cell receptor beta chains were all read from a single sample in a study of cytomegalovirus exposure and HLA in healthy donors. Use of 60 Vbeta and 13 Jbeta primers characterized the PCR. Some clones are missing from TCRdb's copy, which holds only in-frame ones; the method was immunoSEQ multiplex PCR. The repertoire has more than 100,000 clones, around nine tenths of them found once; the top ten carry approximately 4.7%. Sequenced: PBMCs. The receptors derive from a woman aged 25 to 39 in good health and CMV-seronegative.

The chain couples TRBV7-2 to TRBJ2-1; TRBD1 matches 9 bases. The CDR3 is made up of 15 amino acids. CDR1 and CDR2 from the germline V gene are SGHTA and FQGNSA. The ends lost 1 base at V and 4 bases at J; junction bases unmatched: 2. Here the CDR3 reads CASSLVGTGYNEQFF. In nucleotides, the CDR3 is TGTGCCAGCAGCTTAGTGGGGACAGGGTACAATGAGCAGTTCTTC.

V is TRBV11-3 and J is TRBJ2-7; 8 nucleotides align to TRBD1. This CDR3 comprises 13 residues. From germline, CDR1 is SGHNT and CDR2 YENEEA. The junction had 5 bases not matched to a gene; V was cut back by 3 bases and J by 7 bases. The CDR3 DNA sequence: TGTGCCAGCAGCTTGGGAACAGGGGGTGAGCAGTACTTC. Its protein product is CASSLGTGGEQYF.

The sample holds one count of this clone. One junction end disagrees with the germline gene, perhaps due to a read error. V is TRBV5-6 and J is TRBJ1-2; possibly TRBD1 for D (5 bases). CDR1 is SGHDT and CDR2 is YYEEEE in the germline V gene. This CDR3 comprises 12 residues. The CDR3 DNA is TGTGCCAGCAGCGCAGGGTCCTATGGCTACCCCTTC. Translation: CASSAGSYGYPF.

The rearrangement joins TRBV5-1 to TRBJ2-2, with 11 positions matching TRBD2. The CDR3 sequence is 19 residues long. Germline-derived CDR1 and CDR2 are SGHRS and YFSETQ. Losses at the gene ends were 4 bases for V and 3 bases for J; bases not matched to a gene: 14. CDR3: CASSLRTSGSFLHTGELFF. DNA for the CDR3: TGCGCCAGCAGCCTAAGGACTAGCGGGTCCTTTTTGCACACCGGGGAGCTGTTTTTT.

The chain is built from TRBV18 and TRBJ1-2, with 7 bases lining up with TRBD1. Looked up from germline, CDR1 is KGHSH and CDR2 is LQKENI. The V gene end was trimmed by 3 bases and the J gene end by 6 bases; junction bases not matched to a gene: 1. The length of the CDR3 is 12 residues. CDR3 amino acids: CASSPTGNGYTF. CDR3 DNA: TGTGCCAGCTCACCGACAGGGAATGGCTACACCTTC.

V usage is TRBV5-1 and J usage is TRBJ2-7; 7 nucleotides agree with TRBD1. This CDR3 is 13 amino acids long. Trimming removed 0 bases from V and 13 bases from J; junction bases left unmatched: 10. Germline V CDR1 and CDR2: SGHRS, YFSETQ. The CDR3 DNA reads as TGCGCCAGCAGCTTGGCGGCTAGGGGACAGCTATACTTC. Encoded protein: CASSLAARGQLYF.

This chain links TRBV2 with TRBJ1-1, with D possibly matching TRBD1 (6 bases). In germline, CDR1 is SNHLY, CDR2 FYNNEI. This CDR3 region has 12 residues. Trimming took off 4 bases at V and 10 bases at J, with 13 bases between the two ends. The CDR3 loop reads CASSGQGIGAFF. CDR3 sequence (DNA): TGTGCCAGCAGTGGGCAGGGGATAGGAGCTTTCTTT.

CDR3 in DNA: TGTGCCTGGGCCCATAGCTCCTACGAGCAGTACTTC. Encoded protein: CAWAHSSYEQYF. V is TRBV30 and J is TRBJ2-7; no firm D call. V shed 5 bases and J shed 0 bases, with 8 bases lying between them. CDR3 length equals 12 residues. Germline-derived CDR1 and CDR2 are GTSNPN and SVGIG (reference sequence).

This clone was seen more than once but under ten times. V usage is TRBV6-5 and J usage is TRBJ1-6; D perhaps matches TRBD1 (5 bases). Trimming took 5 bases from V and 4 from J, leaving 9 bases between them. The CDR3 extends over 14 amino acids. CDR1 and CDR2 from the germline V gene are MNHEY and SVGAGI. The CDR3 loop is CASSPTDYNSPLHF. DNA for the CDR3: TGTGCCAGCAGTCCGACAGATTATAATTCACCCCTCCACTTT.

This clone came up once. The chain recombines TRBV28 with TRBJ2-1; 9 bases match TRBD1. Germline CDR1 is MDHEN and CDR2 is SYDVKM. The CDR3 totals 15 residues. The V segment lost 2 bases and the J segment 4 bases; nucleotides outside the gene matches: 3. The CDR3 is CASSLPGQGYNEQFF. CDR3 bases: TGTGCCAGCAGTTTACCGGGACAGGGTTACAATGAGCAGTTCTTC.

The rearrangement uses TRBV7-9 and TRBJ2-1, with 9 bases aligning to TRBD2. CDR3 length: 15 amino acids. J gave up 5 bases and V 1 base, and 3 bases lay outside the gene matches. CDR1 and CDR2 from the germline V gene are SEHNR and FQNEAQ (reference sequence). CDR3 in amino acids: CASSLGLADHNEQFF. Here the CDR3 DNA reads TGTGCCAGCAGCTTAGGACTAGCGGACCACAATGAGCAGTTCTTC.

In this sample, this clone turned up once. The chain couples TRBV4-2 to TRBJ2-7; 7 nucleotides match TRBD2. CDR1 LGHNA and CDR2 YNFKEQ come from the germline V gene. The CDR3 extends over 17 amino acids. V lost 0 bases, J lost 6 bases, and 14 bases stayed unmatched. In DNA form, the CDR3 reads TGTGCCAGCAGCCAAGAGATTGCGGGAGTTTCGGATAGCGAGCAGTACTTC. Its protein product is CASSQEIAGVSDSEQYF.

The rearrangement links TRBV5-1 to TRBJ2-6; TRBD1 matches at 8 bases. V lost 0 bases and J lost 0; bases outside the gene matches: 20. This CDR3 has 23 amino acids. Germline CDR1 and CDR2: SGHRS and YFSETQ. In DNA, the CDR3 is TGCGCCAGCAGCTTGGTGTCTGGGGTCGGGACAGGTCGTGAACGCTCTGGGGCCAACGTCCTGACTTTC. Its protein is CASSLVSGVGTGRERSGANVLTF.

V and J are TRBV28 and TRBJ1-4; a possible D gene is TRBD1 (5 bases). V dropped 6 bases and J dropped 3 bases, with 11 bases sitting between them. Germline CDR1 and CDR2: MDHEN and SYDVKM. CDR3 length: 14 residues. The CDR3 sequence: CASSPGLPNEKLFF. The CDR3 DNA follows: TGTGCCAGCAGCCCAGGGTTACCTAATGAAAAACTGTTTTTT.

This clone was counted only a few times. V gene TRBV28 combines with J gene TRBJ2-2; TRBD1 matches 7 bases. Germline CDR1 reads MDHEN; CDR2 reads SYDVKM. Trimming removed 6 bases from V and 4 bases from J; junction bases left unmatched: 5. The CDR3 has 14 amino acids. The CDR3 DNA reads as TGTGCCAGCAGGCCGGGACAGTTCACCGGGGAGCTGTTTTTT. Encoded protein: CASRPGQFTGELFF.

This clone was picked up one time. The CDR3 region is CASNPVGRRNQPQHF. For the CDR3, the DNA is TGTGCCAGCAACCCAGTGGGCAGACGGAATCAGCCCCAGCATTTT. The chain employs TRBV28 and TRBJ1-5; D gene unclear. Germline assignment: CDR1 MDHEN and CDR2 SYDVKM. This CDR3 contains 15 residues. V was cut by 7 bases and J by 4 bases, with 17 bases left in between.

This clone was observed once. One end of the junction does not line up with germline, which may come from a read error. The V gene is TRBV7-9, the J gene TRBJ1-1; 10 nucleotides match TRBD1. CDR1 and CDR2 from the germline V gene are SEHNR and FQNEAQ (reference sequence). CDR3 length equals 16 residues. CDR3 nucleotide sequence: TGTTCCAGCAGCCCTTTGGACAGGGGGAGGGACACTGAAGCTTTCTTT. Amino acids: CSSSPLDRGRDTEAFF.

The genes are TRBV27 and TRBJ2-6; no reliable D call. The length of the CDR3 is 13 residues. V was trimmed by 8 bases and J by 1 base, leaving 6 bases between them. Looked up from germline, CDR1 is MNHEY and CDR2 is SMNVEV (reference sequence). The DNA for the CDR3 is TGTGCCAGCGAGTATTCTGGGGCCAACGTCCTGACTTTC. Its translation is CASEYSGANVLTF.

This chain joins TRBV7-6 and TRBJ2-3; TRBD2 agrees at 7 bases. Per the germline V gene, CDR1 is SGHVS and CDR2 is FNYEAQ. This CDR3 is built from 15 residues. V shed 5 bases, J shed 0 bases, and the junction held 5 bases outside the gene matches. The CDR3 protein is CASSPGLRSTDTQYF. The DNA for the CDR3 is TGTGCCAGCAGCCCGGGACTACGGAGCACAGATACGCAGTATTTT. Based on the CDR3 plus reference TRBV7-6 and TRBJ2-3, the full variable domain is GAGVSQSPRYKVTKRGQDVALRCDPISGHVSLYWYRQALGQGPEFLTYFNYEAQQDKSGLPNDRFSAERPEGSISTLTIQRTEQRDSAMYRCASSPGLRSTDTQYFGPGTRLTVL.

The chain has TRBV27 and TRBJ2-7; TRBD2 matches at 8 bases. CDR1 is MNHEY, CDR2 SMNVEV, per germline (reference sequence). This CDR3 is built from 15 residues. The V and J ends lost 5 bases and 0 bases, in that order; junction bases with no gene match: 6. Here the CDR3 reads CASSPGGPFSYEQYF. The CDR3 DNA is TGTGCCAGCAGTCCGGGAGGGCCCTTCTCCTACGAGCAGTACTTC.

The rearrangement uses TRBV11-2 and TRBJ2-3, with 13 bases aligning to TRBD2. The germline CDR1 and CDR2 sequences are SGHAT and FQNNGV. CDR3 length: 18 amino acids. Trimming took 3 bases from V and 6 from J; bases not matched to a gene: 12. CDR3 residues: CASSFGLAGDSRVDTQYF. CDR3 DNA sequence: TGTGCCAGCAGCTTTGGACTAGCGGGGGATTCAAGAGTGGATACGCAGTATTTT.

V usage is TRBV5-1 and J usage is TRBJ2-3, with 10 bases matching TRBD2. Per the germline V gene, CDR1 is SGHRS and CDR2 is YFSETQ. Trimming removed 0 bases from V and 3 bases from J; junction bases left unmatched: 7. This CDR3 comprises 17 residues. The CDR3 nucleotides read TGCGCCAGCAGCTTGGGAACCGGGACTAGCGTGACAGATACGCAGTATTTT. Its translation is CASSLGTGTSVTDTQYF. The full variable domain, completed using reference TRBV5-1 and TRBJ2-3, is KAGVTQTPRYLIKTRGQQVTLSCSPISGHRSVSWYQQTPGQGLQFLFEYFSETQRNKGNFPGRFSGRQFSNSRSEMNVSTLELGDSALYLCASSLGTGTSVTDTQYFGPGTRLTVL.

V gene TRBV6-1 combines with J gene TRBJ2-7; possible D gene TRBD1, 5 bases. CDR1 MNHNS and CDR2 SASEGT come from the germline V gene. The CDR3 consists of 15 residues. The V end was cut by 6 bases, the J end by 6 bases, with 21 bases between. The CDR3 region is CASSPSLGAAIEQYF. Written as DNA, the CDR3 is TGTGCCAGCAGCCCCAGCCTAGGGGCGGCTATCGAGCAGTACTTC.

The chain employs TRBV28 and TRBJ2-4; tentative D call: TRBD1 (6 bases). The V gene's germline CDR1 is MDHEN and CDR2 SYDVKM. The CDR3 length is 14 residues. Trimming took 4 bases from V and 8 from J, leaving 15 bases between them. The CDR3 DNA follows: TGTGCCAGCAGTTCACAGGGTTTTTCAGACATTCAGTACTTC. Translating it yields CASSSQGFSDIQYF.

This sequence joins TRBV7-9 and TRBJ1-1; possibly TRBD1 for D (5 bases). This CDR3 has 13 amino acids. Germline assignment: CDR1 SEHNR and CDR2 FQNEAQ (reference sequence). Trimming removed 4 bases from V and 5 bases from J, with 11 bases in between. The CDR3 spells CASSSFGGTEAFF. DNA of the CDR3: TGTGCCAGCAGCTCCTTCGGGGGAACTGAAGCTTTCTTT.

The V call is TRBV4-1, the J call TRBJ2-7; D uncertain. The CDR3 is made up of 16 amino acids. Looked up from germline, CDR1 is MGHRA and CDR2 is YSYEKL. Trimming took 1 base from V and 4 from J, leaving 17 bases between them. CDR3 residues: CASSQVRAGYQYEQYF. CDR3 nucleotides: TGCGCCAGCAGCCAAGTTCGCGCAGGCTACCAGTACGAGCAGTACTTC.

This sequence joins TRBV19 and TRBJ2-2, with D possibly TRBD2 on 5 matching bases. Germline CDR1 is LNHDA and CDR2 is SQIVND (reference sequence). V was pared by 2 bases and J by 8 bases, with 6 bases between. There are 12 residues in the CDR3. CDR3 region: CASSIRRGELFF. The CDR3 DNA sequence: TGTGCCAGTAGTATAAGGAGGGGGGAGCTGTTTTTT. The variable domain in full, completed from reference TRBV19 and TRBJ2-2, reads DGGITQSPKYLFRKEGQNVTLSCEQNLNHDAMYWYRQDPGQGLRLIYYSQIVNDFQKGDIAEGYSVSREKKESFPLTVTSAQKNPTAFYLCASSIRRGELFFGEGSRLTVL.